The clone carrying this TCR beta chain was counted between two and nine times. This sample is part of a study of regulatory T cells in long-lasting Graves disease. The trim removed 0 bases at V and 7 bases at J, leaving 8 bases unmatched. The CDR3 covers 16 residues. The germline CDR1 and CDR2 sequences are SGDLS and YYNGEE. Arm-PCR of CDR3 regions and iRepertoire HTBI primers were used to build TCR beta libraries. Each CDR3 protein is one row after TCRdb ran MiXCR on the multiplex PCR reads. The sample lists more than 300,000 distinct CDR3 sequences; about 12% were seen once. Time point indicated: newly diagnosed GD, antithyroid drugs for less than 3 months. The TCR library was made from RNA that had been extracted from PBMCs in TRIzol. These sequences were also reported in another study, on T cells in Graves' hyperthyroidism and ophthalmopathy.

The receptor was isolated from a young woman with Graves disease. Source: peripheral blood mononuclear cells (PBMCs), taken at new diagnosis, from a patient treated with antithyroid drugs. The genes are TRBV9 and TRBJ2-2; 8 nucleotides match TRBD2. In DNA form, the CDR3 reads TGTGCCAGCAGCGTAGGAGGGACTAGTGTAATCGGGGAGCTGTTTTTT. Protein: CASSVGGTSVIGELFF.